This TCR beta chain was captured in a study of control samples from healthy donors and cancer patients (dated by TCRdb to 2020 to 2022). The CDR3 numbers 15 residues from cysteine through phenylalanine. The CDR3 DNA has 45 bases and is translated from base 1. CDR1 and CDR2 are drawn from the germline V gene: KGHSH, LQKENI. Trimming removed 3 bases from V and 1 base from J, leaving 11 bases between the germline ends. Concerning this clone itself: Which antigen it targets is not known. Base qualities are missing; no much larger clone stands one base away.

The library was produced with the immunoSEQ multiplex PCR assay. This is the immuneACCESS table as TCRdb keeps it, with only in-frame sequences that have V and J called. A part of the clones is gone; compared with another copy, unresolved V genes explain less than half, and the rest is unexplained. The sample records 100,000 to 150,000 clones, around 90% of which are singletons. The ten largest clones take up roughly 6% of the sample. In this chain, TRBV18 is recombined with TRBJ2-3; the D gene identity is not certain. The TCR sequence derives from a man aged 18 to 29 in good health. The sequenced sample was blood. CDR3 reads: CASSPSGPGTDTQYF. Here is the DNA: TGTGCCAGCTCACCTTCCGGACCTGGCACAGATACGCAGTATTTT.